Reported below is one T cell receptor beta chain. Its antigen is as yet unknown. This record comes from a study of cytomegalovirus exposure and HLA in healthy donors. Study background: There were tens of millions of unique TCRs (from HLA-typed donors) in an early data release.

Primers: 60 Vbeta forward and 13 Jbeta reverse. TCRdb's copy holds only in-frame clones and misses some; the assay was immunoSEQ multiplex PCR. The table has over 150,000 clones, around 75% seen once; the top ten hold under 3%. The CDR3 contains 16 residues. The germline V gene encodes CDR1 KGHSH and CDR2 LQKENI. Trimming took 8 bases from V and 10 from J; bases not matched to a gene: 18. Study-wide points: Immune exposure information comprised only CMV serostatus. Among TCR beta chains, those listed as cytomegalovirus-associated numbered around 180. A later analysis associated 16,000 or so TCR beta sequences with HLA alleles at a 0.05 false discovery rate.

The gene calls are TRBV18 and TRBJ2-1; 9 nucleotides line up with TRBD1. The sequencing sample was made of PBMCs. This sequence originates from a male donor in good health and CMV-seronegative. CDR3: CASIPQTGGMRLEQFF. CDR3 DNA: TGTGCCAGCATCCCCCAGACAGGGGGAATGAGATTGGAGCAGTTCTTC.